The 25 T cell receptor beta chains below come from one sample, sequenced in a study of blood T cell repertoires in COVID-19. Repertoires were generated with immunoSEQ multiplex PCR, while TCRdb's copy carries only in-frame clones and drops some. The repertoire holds approximately 300,000 clones, around 90% seen once, with approximately 5.2% in the top ten. The sample comprised PBMCs or T cells enriched from blood (not recorded which). All receptors derive from a woman younger than 45 who had recovered from COVID-19.

The J gene is TRBJ1-1, the V gene TRBV27; possibly TRBD1 for D (5 bases). The CDR3 is made up of 14 amino acids. Germline CDR1 MNHEY, CDR2 SMNVEV (reference sequence). V was clipped by 11 bases and J by 1 base, with 17 bases between them. CDR3 loop: CASGRQGGNTEAFF. CDR3 DNA sequence: TGTGCCTCGGGGAGGCAGGGTGGGAACACTGAAGCTTTCTTT.

The chain has TRBV30 and TRBJ1-2; unclear D gene. CDR3 length: 15 amino acids. The V gene lost 4 bases and the J gene lost 4 bases, with 19 bases spanning the gap. Germline CDR1 and CDR2: GTSNPN and SVGIG (reference sequence). This CDR3 is CAWIRPSAGTYGYTF. CDR3 bases: TGTGCCTGGATACGGCCGTCCGCGGGAACCTATGGCTACACCTTC.

The CDR3 DNA sequence: TGTGCCAGCAGCCCGACAGGTGGGCCGTTGAACGAGCAGTACTTC. Translating gives CASSPTGGPLNEQYF. This sequence joins TRBV3-1 (or the pseudogene TRBV3-2) and TRBJ2-7, with D maybe TRBD1 (6 bases). CDR1 is LGHDT and CDR2 is YNNKEL in the germline V gene (reference sequence). The CDR3 contains 15 residues. V lost 4 bases, J lost 5 bases, and 18 bases lay in between.

The J gene is TRBJ1-4, the V gene TRBV7-9; 7 nucleotides align to TRBD1. Unmatched junction bases numbered 11, after V lost 5 bases and J lost 14 bases. The CDR3 is 13 residues long. Germline assignment: CDR1 SEHNR and CDR2 FQNEAQ (reference sequence). The CDR3 protein is CASSIRSRDSLFF. CDR3 sequence (DNA): TGTGCCAGCAGCATAAGGAGCCGGGACAGCCTGTTTTTT.

The chain uses TRBV5-1 and TRBJ2-5; 8 bases align to TRBD2. The ends lost 0 bases at V and 4 bases at J; junction bases unmatched: 11. This CDR3 is built from 17 residues. Germline lookup yields CDR1 SGHRS and CDR2 YFSETQ. The CDR3 here is CASSLGSASGGIETQYF. The CDR3 DNA follows: TGCGCCAGCAGCTTGGGGAGTGCCAGCGGGGGCATAGAGACCCAGTACTTC.

This clone is a singleton in its sample. This chain uses TRBV7-9 with TRBJ2-1; D perhaps matches TRBD2 (6 bases). This CDR3 is 15 amino acids long. The ends were cut back, 4 bases at V and 5 bases at J, with 15 bases in the middle. CDR1 SEHNR and CDR2 FQNEAQ come from the germline V gene (reference sequence). CDR3 coding DNA: TGTGCCAGCAGCTCGAGAGGCGGGGCTCACAATGAGCAGTTCTTC. Translated, it gives CASSSRGGAHNEQFF.

This chain uses TRBV30 with TRBJ1-6; TRBD1 is a possible D gene (6 bases). Germline lookup yields CDR1 GTSNPN and CDR2 SVGIG (reference sequence). This CDR3 comprises 12 residues. Deletions cut 1 base from V and 8 bases from J, with 6 bases between. The CDR3 sequence: CAWSDRDSPLHF. As DNA, the CDR3 is TGTGCCTGGAGTGACAGGGATTCACCCCTCCACTTT.

This clone occurred once. The chain employs TRBV19 and TRBJ2-5; perhaps TRBD2 as D (6 bases). This CDR3 region has 14 residues. With 7 bases removed from V and 2 bases from J, the gap between germline ends came to 14 bases. Germline lookup yields CDR1 LNHDA and CDR2 SQIVND (reference sequence). Here the CDR3 DNA reads TGTGCCAGTATGACAGCGGGTGGTCAAGAGACCCAGTACTTC. Protein product: CASMTAGGQETQYF.

The chain is built from TRBV7-2 and TRBJ2-3; D is perhaps TRBD1 (5 bases). Trimming pared 2 bases from V and 0 bases from J, leaving 9 bases between. In germline, CDR1 is SGHTA, CDR2 FQGNSA. This CDR3 has 15 amino acids. CDR3 nucleotides: TGTGCCAGCAGCTTAAGGGGCCTGAGCACAGATACGCAGTATTTT. Amino acids: CASSLRGLSTDTQYF.

As to this clone: Other DNA sequences in this sample translate to the same CDR3. The V call is TRBV6-1, the J call TRBJ1-2; TRBD1 aligns across 9 bases. The germline V gene has CDR1 MNHNS and CDR2 SASEGT. V was pared by 3 bases and J by 2 bases, with 1 base of the junction left unmatched. The CDR3 covers 14 residues. This CDR3 is CASSEDRGNYGYTF. CDR3 nucleotide sequence: TGTGCCAGCAGTGAGGACAGGGGAAACTATGGCTACACCTTC.

The chain employs TRBV21-1 and TRBJ2-5; TRBD2 reflects the table's D call only, with no check against the DNA. TRBV21-1 is tagged as a pseudogene. This CDR3 region has 17 residues. The CDR3: CASSKVAPSGTQETQYF. Here the CDR3 DNA reads TGTGCCAGCAGCAAAGTCGCGCCTAGCGGTACCCAAGAGACCCAGTACTTC.

In its sample, this clone was seen a few times. The chain uses TRBV7-9 and TRBJ1-5; D might be TRBD1 (5 bases). The CDR3 is 13 residues long. Germline CDR1 SEHNR, CDR2 FQNEAQ (reference sequence). The germline V and J ends were trimmed by 5 bases and 3 bases, with 8 bases remaining between them. The CDR3 reads CASSHRYNQPQHF. In DNA, the CDR3 is TGTGCCAGCAGCCACAGGTACAATCAGCCCCAGCATTTT.

The V and J genes are TRBV5-4 and TRBJ2-2; tentative D call: TRBD2 (6 bases). Germline CDR1 and CDR2: SGHNT and YYREEE (reference sequence). Between the trimmed V and J ends, which lost 3 bases and 2 bases, there was a span of 8 bases. This CDR3 spans 14 amino acids. For the CDR3, the DNA is TGTGCCAGCAGCTACGGGGGAAACACCGGGGAGCTGTTTTTT. Its protein product is CASSYGGNTGELFF.

This chain joins TRBV4-2 and TRBJ2-2; D is unresolved. The germline V gene encodes CDR1 LGHNA and CDR2 YNFKEQ. Trimming took 6 bases from V and 4 from J, leaving 18 bases between them. This CDR3 has 16 residues. CDR3 protein: CASRPGPATGTGELFF. The DNA of the CDR3 is TGTGCCAGCAGACCCGGCCCCGCGACTGGCACCGGGGAGCTGTTTTTT.

The V and J genes are TRBV5-1 and TRBJ1-6, with a tentative D call TRBD1 (6 bases). Germline-derived CDR1 and CDR2 are SGHRS and YFSETQ. This CDR3 region has 16 residues. Trimming took off 4 bases at V and 0 bases at J, with 11 bases between the two ends. The CDR3: CASSQQGSSYNSPLHF. The CDR3, as DNA: TGCGCCAGCAGCCAACAGGGAAGCTCCTATAATTCACCCCTCCACTTT.

The V gene is TRBV19, the J gene TRBJ1-2; tentative D call: TRBD1 (5 bases). The germline V gene has CDR1 LNHDA and CDR2 SQIVND (reference sequence). CDR3 size: 13 residues. Trimming cost V 4 bases and J 8 bases, with 14 bases left between them. The CDR3: CASSSQGRGGYTF. CDR3 DNA: TGTGCCAGTAGTAGCCAGGGAAGGGGCGGCTACACCTTC.

The chain employs TRBV19 and TRBJ1-1, with TRBD1 as a possible D gene (5 bases). From germline, CDR1 is LNHDA and CDR2 SQIVND (reference sequence). Trimming cost V 4 bases and J 0 bases, with 12 bases left between them. The CDR3 consists of 15 residues. CDR3 nucleotide sequence: TGTGCCAGTAGTACGGGACTCCGGATGAACACTGAAGCTTTCTTT. Encoded protein: CASSTGLRMNTEAFF.

The V and J genes are TRBV19 and TRBJ1-4; no clear D gene. This CDR3 comprises 16 residues. Germline V gene lookup returns CDR1 LNHDA and CDR2 SQIVND (reference sequence). The V end was cut by 6 bases, the J end by 8 bases, with 22 bases between. The CDR3 is CASRRYEGRAEEKLFF. CDR3 nucleotides: TGTGCCAGTAGGCGATACGAGGGCCGGGCTGAAGAAAAACTGTTTTTT.

The gene calls are TRBV11-3 and TRBJ2-2; TRBD1 agrees at 7 bases. The CDR3 length is 14 residues. The V gene end was trimmed by 4 bases and the J gene end by 2 bases; junction bases not matched to a gene: 1. Germline CDR1 reads SGHNT; CDR2 reads YENEEA. CDR3 in amino acids: CASSWDSNTGELFF. DNA for the CDR3: TGTGCCAGCAGCTGGGACAGTAACACCGGGGAGCTGTTTTTT.

A few counts support this clone. The chain uses TRBV11-3 and TRBJ1-1; D unresolved. With 1 base removed from V and 5 bases from J, the gap between germline ends came to 8 bases. CDR1 SGHNT and CDR2 YENEEA come from the germline V gene. The CDR3 has 13 residues. CDR3: CASSLGGETEAFF. The CDR3 region has the DNA TGTGCCAGCAGCTTAGGAGGTGAGACTGAAGCTTTCTTT.

The chain employs TRBV11-2 and TRBJ2-7; 10 nucleotides match TRBD2. The CDR3 has 15 residues. Germline values: CDR1 SGHAT, CDR2 FQNNGV. V was pared by 4 bases and J by 0 bases, with 3 bases of the junction left unmatched. CDR3: CASSSLAGASYEQYF. As DNA, the CDR3 is TGTGCCAGCAGCTCCCTAGCGGGGGCCTCCTACGAGCAGTACTTC.

This clone has only a few counts. V gene TRBV18 combines with J gene TRBJ2-1; D is possibly TRBD1 (5 bases). V dropped 4 bases and J dropped 4 bases, with 8 bases sitting between them. In germline, CDR1 is KGHSH, CDR2 LQKENI. The CDR3 has 13 residues. Written as DNA, the CDR3 is TGTGCCAGCTCACTTCAGGGATACAATGAGCAGTTCTTC. Residues: CASSLQGYNEQFF.

The V call is TRBV28, the J call TRBJ2-3; 9 bases fit TRBD2. Germline values: CDR1 MDHEN, CDR2 SYDVKM. The length of the CDR3 is 15 residues. The ends lost 7 bases at V and 1 base at J; junction bases unmatched: 6. CDR3 sequence: CASTRGGAGTDTQYF. CDR3 coding DNA: TGTGCCAGCACCCGCGGGGGGGCGGGCACAGATACGCAGTATTTT.

The chain uses TRBV30 and TRBJ1-6; possibly TRBD1 for D (6 bases). The CDR3 runs 18 residues. Trimming took 0 bases from V and 10 from J, leaving 25 bases between them. The germline CDR1 and CDR2 sequences are GTSNPN and SVGIG (reference sequence). The CDR3 bases are TGTGCCTGGAGTGTACGGGGACAAGCCTCCTATTTGAGATCACCCCTCCACTTT. Translation gives CAWSVRGQASYLRSPLHF.

This chain uses TRBV7-9 with TRBJ2-5; no reliable D call. Germline V gene sequence: CDR1 SEHNR, CDR2 FQNEAQ (reference sequence). The ends were cut back, 1 base at V and 1 base at J, with 7 bases in the middle. The CDR3 has 14 amino acids. The CDR3 region is CASSLEAGQETQYF. CDR3 coding DNA: TGTGCCAGCAGCTTAGAGGCAGGCCAAGAGACCCAGTACTTC.